This section outlines one T cell receptor beta chain sequence together with its context. Its antigen is not identified. Time point defined: cycle 4 day 1 (C4D1), after 6 weeks of nivolumab. Every patient relapsed after autologous stem cell transplantation, and brentuximab vedotin exposure varied. The repertoire was sequenced with immunoSEQ multiplex PCR; TCRdb's copy has only in-frame clones and lacks some. The sample has some 24,000 clones; about 88% are singletons. This entry belongs to a study of PD-1 blockade in classical Hodgkin lymphoma. General study results and limits: As was reported, newly diagnosed patients showed lower baseline TCR diversity than healthy donors did.

The CDR3 covers 15 residues. Trimming cost V 2 bases and J 6 bases, with 17 bases left between them. Per the germline V gene, CDR1 is MGHDK and CDR2 is SYGVNS. Here the sequenced sample was peripheral blood mononuclear cells (PBMCs), taken before the fourth cycle of nivolumab. The chain uses TRBV25-1 and TRBJ2-7; D is unresolved. The TCR comes from a human donor with classical Hodgkin lymphoma. In DNA form, the CDR3 reads TGTGCCAGCAGTGAAATAGTCAGCGCGAGAGGCGAGCAGTACTTC. Translating it yields CASSEIVSARGEQYF.